This T cell receptor beta chain is drawn from a study of beta chain features in type 1 diabetes. Whole-study context: Cell yields, gender and age were comparable in patients and healthy donors.

Germline assignment: CDR1 SNHLY and CDR2 FYNNEI. Trimming left V 6 bases short and J 2 bases short, with 10 bases between. The CDR3 is 13 amino acids. The table lists this clone with a few counts. Expressed TCRB transcripts got sequenced, as all isolated RNA was reverse transcribed. The table came from immunoSEQ multiplex PCR; TCRdb's copy has only in-frame clones and leaves some out. The sample records about 620,000 clones, less than 20% being singletons. Every participating donor gave one draw, a heparinised blood sample averaging roughly 100 mL. This clonotype originated in a man aged 18-30 years in good health. The genes are TRBV2 and TRBJ1-1; D is ambiguous. The sample consisted of naive CD4+ T cells from blood. The CDR3 reads CASSGRGNTEAFF. Here the CDR3 DNA reads TGTGCCAGCAGCGGTCGCGGAAACACTGAAGCTTTCTTT.